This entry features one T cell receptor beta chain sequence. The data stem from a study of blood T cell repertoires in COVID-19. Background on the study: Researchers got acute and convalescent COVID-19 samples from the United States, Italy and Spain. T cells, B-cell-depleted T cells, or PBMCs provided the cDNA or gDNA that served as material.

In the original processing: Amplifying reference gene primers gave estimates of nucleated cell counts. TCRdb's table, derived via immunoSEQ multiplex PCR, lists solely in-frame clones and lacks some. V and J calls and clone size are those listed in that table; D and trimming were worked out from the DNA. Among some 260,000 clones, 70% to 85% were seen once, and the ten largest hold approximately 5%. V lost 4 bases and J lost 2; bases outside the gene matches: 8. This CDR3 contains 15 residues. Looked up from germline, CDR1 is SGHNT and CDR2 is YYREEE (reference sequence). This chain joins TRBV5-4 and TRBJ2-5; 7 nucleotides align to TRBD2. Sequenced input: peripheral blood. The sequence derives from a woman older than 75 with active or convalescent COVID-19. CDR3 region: CASSRGGVGQETQYF. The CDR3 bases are TGTGCCAGCAGCCGGGGAGGGGTTGGACAAGAGACCCAGTACTTC.